The sequence of this T cell receptor (beta chain) was determined in a study of early T cells in non-severe SARS-CoV-2 infection. About the study: Chains were not paired, and sequencing was done on bulk RNA from unsorted whole blood.

Looked up from germline, CDR1 is DFQATT and CDR2 is SNEGSKA (reference sequence). Trimming left V 2 bases short and J 0 bases short, with 11 bases between. This CDR3 is 14 amino acids long. In the library, individual cDNA molecules carried attached unique molecular identifiers. TCRdb recomputed calls from the 5' RACE reads with MiXCR, one row per CDR3 protein. This repertoire shows approximately 43,000 distinct CDR3 sequences, 7.1% found once; its top ten account for 4.7%. As concerns this clonotype: Its cognate antigen is unknown.

General study findings and limits: CD4 and private specificities were missed by VDJdb matching, which favored anti-spike CD8 responses.

The source of this sequence is an adult who was a healthcare worker with PCR-confirmed SARS-CoV-2 infection or an uninfected control (not recorded which). J is TRBJ2-7 and V is TRBV20-1; TRBD2 might be the D (5 bases). Sequencing was performed on whole blood. The CDR3 DNA reads as TGCAGTGCTAGACCGGCGGGTGCCTCCTACGAGCAGTACTTC. Its protein is CSARPAGASYEQYF.